This T cell receptor (beta chain) comes out of a study of T cells in localized non-small cell lung cancer. Profiling relied on immunoSEQ multiplex PCR, and the TCRdb table lists in-frame clones only, not all of them. The data hold about 53,000 clones, with over 80% observed a single time. V dropped 4 bases and J dropped 7 bases, with 5 bases sitting between them. This CDR3 has 11 amino acids. Germline CDR1 is SNHLY and CDR2 is FYNNEI. Study-wide findings and caveats: Because only a single region of the tumor was sequenced, heterogeneity remains possible. Across samples, adjacent lung featured a median approximately 60 of the top 100 tumor clones. Longer survival (overall) was linked to higher T cell density in blood. Tumor trailed uninvolved adjacent lung in T cell clonality, which peaked there.

Points on this clone: Antigen unknown.

The sample in question was peripheral blood mononuclear cells, obtained before any cancer treatment. The TCR sequence derives from a man aged 35 to 69 with stage III lung adenocarcinoma. V is TRBV2 and J is TRBJ2-1; no clear D gene. CDR3 residues: CASSVDNEQFF. CDR3 DNA: TGTGCCAGCAGTGTAGATAATGAGCAGTTCTTC.